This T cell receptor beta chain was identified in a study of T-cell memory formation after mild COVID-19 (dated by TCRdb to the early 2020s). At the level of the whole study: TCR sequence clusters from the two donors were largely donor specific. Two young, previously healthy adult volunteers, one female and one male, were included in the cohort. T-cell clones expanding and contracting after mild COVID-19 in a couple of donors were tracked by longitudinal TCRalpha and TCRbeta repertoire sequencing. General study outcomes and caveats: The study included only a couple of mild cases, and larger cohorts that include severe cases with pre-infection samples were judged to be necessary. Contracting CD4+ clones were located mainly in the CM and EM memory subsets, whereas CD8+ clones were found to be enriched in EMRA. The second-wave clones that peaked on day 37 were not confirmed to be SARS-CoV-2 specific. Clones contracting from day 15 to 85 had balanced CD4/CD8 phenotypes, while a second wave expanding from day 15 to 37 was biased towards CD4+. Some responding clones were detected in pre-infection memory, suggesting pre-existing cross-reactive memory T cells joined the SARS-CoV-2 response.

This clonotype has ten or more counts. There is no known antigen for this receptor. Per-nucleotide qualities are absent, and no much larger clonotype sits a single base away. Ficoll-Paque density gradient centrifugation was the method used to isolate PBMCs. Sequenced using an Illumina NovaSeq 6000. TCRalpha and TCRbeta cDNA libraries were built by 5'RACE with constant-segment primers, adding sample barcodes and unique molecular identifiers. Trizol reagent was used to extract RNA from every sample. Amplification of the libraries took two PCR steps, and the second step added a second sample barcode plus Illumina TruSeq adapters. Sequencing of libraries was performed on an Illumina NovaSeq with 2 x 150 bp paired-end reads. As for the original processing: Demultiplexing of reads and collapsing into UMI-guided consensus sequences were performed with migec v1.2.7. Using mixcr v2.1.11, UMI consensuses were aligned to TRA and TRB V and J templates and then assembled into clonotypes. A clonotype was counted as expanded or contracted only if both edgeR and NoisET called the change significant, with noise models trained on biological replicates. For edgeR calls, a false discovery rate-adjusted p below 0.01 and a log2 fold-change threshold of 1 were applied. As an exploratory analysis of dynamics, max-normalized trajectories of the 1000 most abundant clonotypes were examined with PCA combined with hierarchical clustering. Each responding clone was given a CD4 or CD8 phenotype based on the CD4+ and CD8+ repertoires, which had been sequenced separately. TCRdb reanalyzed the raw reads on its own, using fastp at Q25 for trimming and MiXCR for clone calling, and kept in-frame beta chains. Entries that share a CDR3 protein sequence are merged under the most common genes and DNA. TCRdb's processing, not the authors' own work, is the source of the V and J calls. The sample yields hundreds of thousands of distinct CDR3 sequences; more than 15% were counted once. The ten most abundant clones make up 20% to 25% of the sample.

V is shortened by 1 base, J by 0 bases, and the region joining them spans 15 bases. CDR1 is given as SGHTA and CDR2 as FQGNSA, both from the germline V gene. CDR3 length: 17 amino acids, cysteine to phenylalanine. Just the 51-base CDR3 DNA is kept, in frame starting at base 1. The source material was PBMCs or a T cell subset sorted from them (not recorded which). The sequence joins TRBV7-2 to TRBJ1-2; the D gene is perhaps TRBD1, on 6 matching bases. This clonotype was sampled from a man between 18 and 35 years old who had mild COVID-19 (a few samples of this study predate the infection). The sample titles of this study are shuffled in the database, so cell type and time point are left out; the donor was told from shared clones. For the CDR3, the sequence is CASSLEGPGASNYGYTF. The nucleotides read TGTGCCAGCAGCTTAGAAGGGCCAGGGGCCTCTAACTATGGCTACACCTTC.